The T cell receptor (beta chain) described here comes from a study of blood T cell repertoires in COVID-19. Study-wide context: Samples came from the United States, Italy and Spain, spanning acute and convalescent COVID-19. T cells, B-cell-depleted T cells, or PBMCs provided the cDNA or gDNA that served as material.

Original handling: Cell counts per sample came from amplifying reference gene primers. Method: immunoSEQ multiplex PCR; TCRdb's copy keeps in-frame clones and lacks some. V and J calls and clone size are as listed in that table; D and trimming were resolved from the DNA. The sample lists 30,000 to 45,000 clones; 75% to 90% were seen once. Germline CDR1 LGHDT, CDR2 YNNKEL (reference sequence). CDR3 size: 18 residues. V was trimmed by 2 bases and J by 6 bases, leaving 23 bases between them. What was sequenced was peripheral blood. V usage is TRBV3-1 (or the pseudogene TRBV3-2) and J usage is TRBJ2-1; possible D gene TRBD2, 7 bases. This TCR came from a human donor in a cohort sampled during active or convalescent COVID-19. The donor label of this sample is uncertain. The CDR3, as DNA: TGTGCCAGCAGCCAATTCGGGATAAGGGGGAGGGAGCGCAATGAGCAGTTCTTC. It translates to CASSQFGIRGRERNEQFF.